This section outlines one T cell receptor (beta chain) sequence together with its context. Isolation recovered at least 6.5 million PBMCs from every sample. The data belong to a study of blood T cells in healthy people across ages. Next came a second PCR, run for about 7 to 12 cycles, which used a sample-barcoded 5' primer along with a J-beta primer mix. One entry per CDR3 protein, called by TCRdb with MiXCR from the 5' RACE reads. Of 800,000 to 950,000 distinct CDR3 sequences in the sample, under 40% were seen once. Trimming removed 0 bases from V and 1 base from J; junction bases left unmatched: 8. Germline loops: CDR1 SEHNR, CDR2 FQNEAQ (reference sequence). There are 17 residues in the CDR3.

The chain joins TRBV7-9 to TRBJ2-7, with TRBD2 identical over 8 bases. The TCR comes from a man aged 18 to 35 in good health. The source material was blood. The CDR3 nucleotides read TGTGCCAGCAGCTTAGCTGATAGCGGGGATAGATCCTACGAGCAGTACTTC. This encodes CASSLADSGDRSYEQYF.